This TCR beta chain comes out of a study of cytomegalovirus exposure and HLA in healthy donors. Study-wide background: Researchers previously reported finding about 110 million unique TCR beta sequences from approximately 200 million T cells. Study results and limitations: Most observed TCR sequences were rare, whereas some public TCRs were detected in many donors.

13 Jbeta primers and 60 Vbeta primers were used for the PCR. Profiling relied on immunoSEQ multiplex PCR, and the TCRdb table lists in-frame clones only, not all of them. This sample carries about 100,000 clones, roughly 79% of them seen once, and the ten largest clones take 14%. The sample holds one count of this clone. Its antigen is unknown. Per germline, CDR1 MDHEN and CDR2 SYDVKM. The V and J ends lost 5 bases and 6 bases respectively, with 17 bases between them. This CDR3 has 15 residues. The sample was PBMCs. The chain recombines TRBV28 with TRBJ1-5; possible D gene TRBD1, 6 bases. The receptor's source is a woman in her 70s in good health and CMV-seropositive. CDR3 coding DNA: TGTGCCAGCAGTACGAGGATTCAGGGGAGTCAGCCCCAGCATTTT. It codes for CASSTRIQGSQPQHF. Drawing the rest from reference TRBV28 and TRBJ1-5, the complete variable domain is DVKVTQSSRYLVKRTGEKVFLECVQDMDHENMFWYRQDPGLGLRLIYFSYDVKMKEKGDIPEGYSVSREKKERFSLILESASTNQTSMYLCASSTRIQGSQPQHFGDGTRLSIL.